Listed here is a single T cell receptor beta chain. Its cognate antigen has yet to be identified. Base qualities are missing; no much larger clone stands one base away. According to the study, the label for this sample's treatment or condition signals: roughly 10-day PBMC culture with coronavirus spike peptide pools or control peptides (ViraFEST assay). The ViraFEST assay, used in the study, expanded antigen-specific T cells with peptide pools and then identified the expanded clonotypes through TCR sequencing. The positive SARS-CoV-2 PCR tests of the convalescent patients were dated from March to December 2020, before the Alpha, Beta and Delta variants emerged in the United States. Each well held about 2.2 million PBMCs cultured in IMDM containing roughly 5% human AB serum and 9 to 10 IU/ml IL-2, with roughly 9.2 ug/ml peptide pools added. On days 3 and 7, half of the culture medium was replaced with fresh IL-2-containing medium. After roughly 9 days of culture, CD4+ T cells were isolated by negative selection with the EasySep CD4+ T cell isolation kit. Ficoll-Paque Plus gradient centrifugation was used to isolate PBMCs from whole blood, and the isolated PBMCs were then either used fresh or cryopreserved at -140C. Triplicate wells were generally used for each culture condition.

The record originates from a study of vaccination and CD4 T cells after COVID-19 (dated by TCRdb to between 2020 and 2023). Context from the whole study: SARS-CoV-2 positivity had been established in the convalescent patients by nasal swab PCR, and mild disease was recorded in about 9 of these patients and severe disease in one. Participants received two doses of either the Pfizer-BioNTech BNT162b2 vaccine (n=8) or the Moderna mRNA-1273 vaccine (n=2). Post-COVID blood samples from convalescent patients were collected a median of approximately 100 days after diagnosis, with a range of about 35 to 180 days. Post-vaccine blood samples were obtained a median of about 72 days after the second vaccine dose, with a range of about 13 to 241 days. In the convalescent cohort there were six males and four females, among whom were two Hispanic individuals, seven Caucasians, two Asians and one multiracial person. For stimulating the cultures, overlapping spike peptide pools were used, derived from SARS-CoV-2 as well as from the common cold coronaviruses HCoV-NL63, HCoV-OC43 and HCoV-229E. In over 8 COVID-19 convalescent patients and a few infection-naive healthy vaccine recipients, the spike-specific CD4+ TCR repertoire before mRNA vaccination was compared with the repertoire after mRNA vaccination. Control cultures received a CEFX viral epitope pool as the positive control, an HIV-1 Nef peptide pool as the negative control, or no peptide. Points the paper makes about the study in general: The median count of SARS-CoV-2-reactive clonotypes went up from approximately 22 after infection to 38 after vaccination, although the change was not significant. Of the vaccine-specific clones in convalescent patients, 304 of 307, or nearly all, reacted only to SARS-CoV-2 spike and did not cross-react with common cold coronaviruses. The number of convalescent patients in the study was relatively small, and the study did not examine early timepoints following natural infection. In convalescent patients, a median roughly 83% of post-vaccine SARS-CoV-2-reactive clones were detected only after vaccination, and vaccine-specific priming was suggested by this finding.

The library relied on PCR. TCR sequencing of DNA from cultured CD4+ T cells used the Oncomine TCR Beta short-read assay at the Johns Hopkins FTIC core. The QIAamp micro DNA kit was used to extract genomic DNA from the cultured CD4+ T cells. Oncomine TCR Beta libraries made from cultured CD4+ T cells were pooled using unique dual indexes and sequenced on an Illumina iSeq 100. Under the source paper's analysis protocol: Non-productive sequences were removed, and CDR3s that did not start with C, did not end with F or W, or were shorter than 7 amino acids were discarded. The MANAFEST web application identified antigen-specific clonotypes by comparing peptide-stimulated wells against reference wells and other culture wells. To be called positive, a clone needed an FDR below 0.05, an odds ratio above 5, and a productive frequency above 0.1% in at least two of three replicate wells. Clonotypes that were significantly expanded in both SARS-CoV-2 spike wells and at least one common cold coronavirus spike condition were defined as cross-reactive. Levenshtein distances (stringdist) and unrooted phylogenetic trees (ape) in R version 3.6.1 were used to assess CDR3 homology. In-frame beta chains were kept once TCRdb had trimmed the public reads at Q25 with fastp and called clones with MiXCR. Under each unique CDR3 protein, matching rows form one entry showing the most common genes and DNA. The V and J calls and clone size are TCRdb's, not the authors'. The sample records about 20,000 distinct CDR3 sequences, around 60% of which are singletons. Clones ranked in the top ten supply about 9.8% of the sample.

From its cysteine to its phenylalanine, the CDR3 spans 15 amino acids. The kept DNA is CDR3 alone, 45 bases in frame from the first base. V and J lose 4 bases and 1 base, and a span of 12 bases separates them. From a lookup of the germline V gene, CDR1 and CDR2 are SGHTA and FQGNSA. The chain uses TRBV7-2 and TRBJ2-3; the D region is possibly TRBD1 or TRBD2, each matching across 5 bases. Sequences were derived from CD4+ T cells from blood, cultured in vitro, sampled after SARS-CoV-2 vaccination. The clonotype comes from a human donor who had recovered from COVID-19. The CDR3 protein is CASSSPSRGTDTQYF. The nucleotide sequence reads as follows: TGTGCCAGCAGCTCCCCTAGCAGGGGCACAGATACGCAGTATTTT.